The sequence of this TCR beta chain was determined in a study of cytomegalovirus exposure and HLA in healthy donors (TCRdb year 2017). Regarding the study in general: An earlier analysis of some 550 of the donors reported 250 to 350 Gb of sequence data and roughly 110 million unique TCR beta sequences from about 200 million T cells. To study patterns of TCR occurrence, a later analysis re-analyzed previously published TCR beta repertoires from hundreds of donors and added high-resolution HLA genotyping. Among several hundred genotyped donors of the cohort, an average of approximately 240,000 unique TCR beta nucleotide sequences was sequenced per donor, of which about 18% were non-productive. To predict cytomegalovirus infection status, the study brought together high-throughput TCR immunosequencing, statistical association of individual TCRs with disease status, and machine learning. A separate validation cohort of 100 to 150 different subjects was used in addition to the roughly 700-subject first cohort. An early release that covered several hundred HLA-typed donors contained about 300 gigabases of sequencing data and about 93 million unique TCR sequences. A later genetic analysis took genome-wide SNP genotypes for about 55% of the roughly 700 donors and used that subset as a discovery cohort. Typing coverage varied by locus: roughly 629-630 donors for A, B, C, DRB1 and DQB1; more than 500 for DQA1; about 570 for DPA1; around 490 for DPB1. Every discovery cohort repertoire had been produced on one sequencing platform. The T cell repertoires of several hundred subjects were profiled by immunosequencing and related to cytomegalovirus serostatus. Because of strong linkage in the cohort, five DR-DQ haplotypes were treated as single units for association and clustering. Of the approximately 400 genotyped donors, roughly 85% fell in the genetic ancestry cluster associated with self-reported Caucasian donors. HLA typing covered class I and class II loci at four-digit resolution. Alongside the repertoire data, information on donor age, sex, ethnicity and CMV serostatus was compiled. The later analysis used no new phenotypic data to find candidate immune exposures, relying instead on TCR beta sequences and their occurrence across donors. In an earlier analysis of 587 of the donors, high-throughput TCR beta sequencing was used to judge whether each TCR beta V gene segment behaved as functional or pseudogenic. The study was designed to test whether signatures of past pathogen exposure could be identified by cataloging public T cell receptors. What the research found in general, with its limitations: For the cohort, immune exposure information was limited to CMV serostatus. Because HLA typing was unavailable for some donors at each locus, only the typed subset was used in association tests. According to the authors, the approach could potentially be generalized to other disease states and immunological phenotypes. Because counts were too low, some 17 rarely observed V segments, including chromosome 9 orphons, were excluded from the earlier analysis of about 500 of the donors. A later analysis reported that several top co-occurrence clusters appeared linked to parvovirus B19, influenza, CMV and Epstein-Barr virus. Some IMGT-functional V segments, including TRBV6-2 and TRBV6-3, could not be distinguished by the 87-base-pair reads and were therefore excluded. A few of the identified cytomegalovirus-associated TCR beta chains were confirmed in vitro to be specific for cytomegalovirus antigens. A later analysis found that most CMV-associated TCR beta chains appeared HLA-restricted, with HLA associations seemingly driven largely by CMV exposure. Specific HLA alleles were associated with 15,000 to 20,000 TCR beta sequences at a false discovery rate of 0.05 in a later analysis. An earlier analysis of around 600 of the donors showed that most TCR beta V segments appeared in productive rearrangements either about 87% or about 30% of the time, which broadly matched IMGT annotations. In a later analysis, HLA-associated TCR beta chains showed more clonal expansion and lower generation probabilities than non-associated chains that were equally common. Sequencing depth was assumed to be roughly uniform across donors in the presence/absence analyses, though that assumption may not hold. In the study, around 160 TCR beta chains were listed as associated with cytomegalovirus. The classifier was reported to diagnose cytomegalovirus status with high specificity and sensitivity in both the original and validation cohorts. Assigning TCR associations to individual alleles was difficult when HLA alleles, especially DR and DQ, strongly co-occurred. Compared with the roughly 720-donor mean, donors in an Asian-associated ancestry cluster had fewer N-insertions in productive TCRs, according to a later genetic analysis. In a later analysis, the rate of TCR association differed among HLA loci, with DRB1 alleles having the most associated TCRs and HLA-C alleles having the fewest. Most TCR sequences were observed very rarely across donors, whereas some public TCRs were present in many individuals. V-gene and J-gene trimming of TCR beta chains was associated with a missense DCLRE1C variant in a later genetic analysis, and the association was replicated in an independent cohort. This cohort had only TCR beta chains sequenced, and the lack of alpha or paired-chain data limited which features could be detected. Linkage disequilibrium might explain the correlated functional status among segregating V segments, but an unknown experimental factor could not be ruled out. A cluster of highly shared sequence variants was judged likely to represent a technical artifact of the sequencing pipeline. A further reported finding was that TCR beta sequences accurately predicted the HLA-A and HLA-B alleles for most subjects in the first cohort.

The protocol used for the library was the immunoSEQ multiplex PCR assay. For the multiplex PCR, a mixture combining 60 forward primers for TCR Vbeta segments and 13 reverse primers for TCR Jbeta segments was used. The CDR3 region of rearranged TCR beta genes was amplified from genomic DNA with a multiplex PCR assay. Amplified TCR beta libraries were sequenced as 87-base-pair reads on the Illumina HiSeq System. The study's processing was this. A later analysis counted approximately 84 million unique TCR beta chains across the 666 repertoires, and some 11 million of these chains were shared by at least two donors. To remove PCR and sequencing errors, raw reads were error-corrected and collapsed into unique sequences using a nearest-neighbor algorithm that merged closely related sequences. To assign V, D and J gene segments, CDR3 sequences were aligned to IMGT reference sequences. For a sequence to be retained, a match of at least six nucleotides to both a V gene segment and a J gene segment was required. A rearrangement counted as productive if the CDR3 had no stop codons and remained in frame with V and J, and every other rearrangement counted as non-productive. CDR3 was defined by IMGT convention, running from the second conserved V-encoded cysteine to the conserved J-encoded phenylalanine. In an earlier analysis of around 600 of the donors, sequences lacking an unambiguous match to a single V gene segment were excluded. An earlier analysis of some 610 of the donors called V segments functional above 56.7% productive rearrangements and segregating when the between-donor standard deviation exceeded 5%. A statistical classification framework was built to diagnose cytomegalovirus status from the catalog of TCR beta chain sequences. In a later analysis, V and J genes were assigned by comparing TCR nucleotide sequences against IMGT/GENE-DB human TR gene sequences. A later analysis assigned CDR3 sequences and most-parsimonious VDJ recombination scenarios with the TCRdist pipeline. A later analysis defined each TCR beta chain by its CDR3 amino acid sequence plus V-gene family, and excluded reads lacking a unique V-gene family. To address suspected cross-contamination and a sequencing artifact, a later analysis removed approximately 590 highly shared, low-generation-probability nucleotide sequences. In a later analysis, a clonal expansion index for each public chain was calculated from normalized within-repertoire ranks of inferred template counts. In a later analysis, generation probabilities were computed with a VDJ recombination model fitted to out-of-frame rearrangements, and the resulting probabilities were checked against IGoR. In a later analysis, hypergeometric tests were used to score TCR-TCR, TCR-HLA and TCR-CMV co-occurrence, with a repertoire-size bias correction applied to TCR pairs. In a later analysis, false discovery rates were estimated by permuting HLA or CMV assignments 20 times. In a later analysis, co-occurring TCRs were grouped using DBSCAN, with TCRdist sequence similarity added in when clustering inside HLA-allele-positive subsets. Repertoires with fewer than 30,000 or more than 120,000 public chains, plus five repertoires with anomalous nucleotide sharing, were excluded from co-occurrence clustering. TCRdb mirrors the immuneACCESS table, restricted to in-frame sequences. Some clones are absent from its copies; in checked studies, under half trace to an unresolved V gene, and the reason for the others is unknown. V, J and clone size are those of that table, while D and trimming were read from the DNA. In this sample the table shows about 160,000 clones, about 81% of which occur a single time. The top ten hold around 1.9% of the sample.

Relative to germline, V is 2 bases shorter and J is 3 bases shorter, with 8 bases between their ends. The germline V gene sets CDR1 to SGHTS and CDR2 to YDEGEE. The CDR3 numbers 13 residues from cysteine through phenylalanine. Only the CDR3 region is kept as DNA, spanning 39 bases read in frame from base 1. With respect to this clone: The clone's antigen remains unknown. No per-base quality is available; no much larger clone lies one base away.

In total, 600 or so healthy bone marrow donors made up the cohort. At the time of sampling, every cohort member was nominally healthy, though immune exposures that went unrecorded were likely present. The donor was CMV seronegative and belonged to the group of several hundred seronegative cohort members. A peripheral blood sample was provided by each donor, and peripheral blood mononuclear cells were used for TCR beta sequencing. The Qiagen DNeasy Blood Extraction Kit was used to extract genomic DNA from the blood cell samples. Recombination connected TRBV5-8 to TRBJ1-2; no D gene can be assigned with confidence. Source material: PBMCs. This sequence originates from a woman between 18 and 30 years old in good health and CMV-seronegative. Read as DNA, the sequence is TGTGCCAGCAGCTTTTCTAACCACTATGGCTACACCTTC. Its protein is CASSFSNHYGYTF.